What follows are 6 T cell receptor beta chains derived from one specimen sequenced in a study of cytomegalovirus exposure and HLA in healthy donors. Only in-frame clones appear in the TCRdb table, and some are missing; sequencing was by immunoSEQ multiplex PCR. The sample contains about 180,000 clones, approximately 86% of which appear only once. The sequenced sample consisted of PBMCs. The receptors shown here come from a man between 18 and 35 years old in good health and CMV-seropositive.

The V gene is TRBV9, the J gene TRBJ2-1, with TRBD2 identical over 8 bases. CDR1 and CDR2 from the germline V gene are SGDLS and YYNGEE. The CDR3 contains 15 residues. The J segment lost 2 bases and the V segment lost 2 bases, leaving 3 bases of the junction unmatched. The CDR3 region has the DNA TGTGCCAGCAGCGTTGGGACTAGGGCCTACAATGAGCAGTTCTTC. Translation: CASSVGTRAYNEQFF.

The rearrangement joins TRBV28 to TRBJ2-1; 10 nucleotides match TRBD1. This CDR3 spans 15 amino acids. In germline, CDR1 is MDHEN, CDR2 SYDVKM. V shed 3 bases, J shed 1 base, and the junction held 0 bases outside the gene matches. CDR3 amino acids: CASSLGQGSYNEQFF. The CDR3 DNA sequence: TGTGCCAGCAGTTTGGGACAGGGGTCCTACAATGAGCAGTTCTTC.

The chain combines TRBV7-9 with TRBJ2-1, with TRBD1 matching 8 bases. The germline V gene encodes CDR1 SEHNR and CDR2 FQNEAQ (reference sequence). The CDR3 has 16 residues. The junction had 10 bases not matched to a gene; V was cut back by 5 bases and J by 4 bases. The CDR3 DNA follows: TGTGCCAGCAGCCCCCCGGGACAGGCGTTTTACAATGAGCAGTTCTTC. Translation gives CASSPPGQAFYNEQFF.

V gene TRBV30 combines with J gene TRBJ1-2; a possible D gene is TRBD1 (5 bases). Between the trimmed V and J ends, which lost 4 bases and 11 bases, there was a span of 17 bases. From germline, CDR1 is GTSNPN and CDR2 SVGIG (reference sequence). The CDR3 length is 12 residues. The CDR3 is CAWMGRQGFYTF. The CDR3 DNA reads TGTGCCTGGATGGGCCGGCAGGGTTTTTACACCTTC.

This chain connects TRBV15 to TRBJ2-3, with 9 nucleotides matching TRBD2. Per the germline V gene, CDR1 is LNHNV and CDR2 is YYDKDF (reference sequence). J was trimmed by 4 bases and V by 1 base; bases with no gene match: 9. The CDR3 loop spans 17 amino acids. As DNA, the CDR3 is TGTGCCACCAGCAGAGGGGGCGCCCAGCGGGAGGCAGATACGCAGTATTTT. Protein product: CATSRGGAQREADTQYF.

The DNA for the CDR3 is TGTGCCAGTAACAGGAGAGCGGGGGCCTACGAGCAGTACTTC. Its translation is CASNRRAGAYEQYF. The chain links TRBV19 to TRBJ2-7, with 8 positions matching TRBD2. Trimming cost V 7 bases and J 2 bases; bases outside gene matches: 7. This CDR3 comprises 14 residues. Germline loops: CDR1 LNHDA, CDR2 SQIVND (reference sequence). Looking up the rest from reference TRBV19 and TRBJ2-7 gives the full variable domain: DGGITQSPKYLFRKEGQNVTLSCEQNLNHDAMYWYRQDPGQGLRLIYYSQIVNDFQKGDIAEGYSVSREKKESFPLTVTSAQKNPTAFYLCASNRRAGAYEQYFGPGTRLTVT.